Below, 14 T cell receptor beta chains from the same sample are listed, as sequenced in a study of blood T cell repertoires in COVID-19. TCRdb keeps only in-frame clones here, not all; method: immunoSEQ multiplex PCR. The repertoire includes approximately 150,000 clones, more than 75% of them detected once, and more than 4% sits in the top ten. Sequenced input: peripheral blood. Source of these receptors: a woman aged 45-60 years with acute or convalescent COVID-19.

J is TRBJ2-5 and V is TRBV6-5; the match to TRBD2 covers 11 bases. CDR1 is MNHEY and CDR2 is SVGAGI in the germline V gene. The CDR3 is 15 amino acids. V lost 5 bases, J lost 3 bases, and 5 bases stayed unmatched. CDR3 in amino acids: CASSQLTSGEETQYF. The CDR3 bases are TGTGCCAGCAGTCAATTGACTAGCGGGGAAGAGACCCAGTACTTC.

The chain couples TRBV4-3 to TRBJ2-1; 7 bases are a match to TRBD2. Germline V gene data show CDR1 as LGHNA and CDR2 as YSLEER. The CDR3 is made up of 17 amino acids. Trimming removed 0 bases from V and 10 bases from J; junction bases left unmatched: 15. This chain's CDR3 is CASSQDGTVVAGVEQFF. The CDR3 nucleotides read TGCGCCAGCAGCCAAGATGGAACGGTGGTCGCGGGGGTAGAGCAGTTCTTC.

This clone was observed a single time. The CDR3 nucleotides read TGTGCCAGCAGCAGTAGCGGTACTTCAGATACGCAGTATTTT. The encoded protein is CASSSSGTSDTQYF. The chain is built from TRBV9 and TRBJ2-3; D is possibly TRBD2 (6 bases). The germline V gene has CDR1 SGDLS and CDR2 YYNGEE. V was cut by 4 bases and J by 4 bases, with 13 bases left in between. The CDR3 is 14 residues long.

This clone was picked up one time. The J gene is TRBJ1-2, the V gene TRBV28; maybe TRBD1 (6 bases). The CDR3 has 14 amino acids. Germline CDR1 reads MDHEN; CDR2 reads SYDVKM. The V end was cut by 7 bases, the J end by 8 bases, with 20 bases between. The CDR3 is CASTGQMLWGGYTF. The CDR3 DNA is TGTGCCAGCACTGGACAGATGTTGTGGGGGGGCTACACCTTC.

J is TRBJ2-5 and V is TRBV5-1; possible D gene TRBD1, 5 bases. The germline V and J ends were trimmed by 5 bases and 1 base, with 12 bases remaining between them. This CDR3 is 14 amino acids long. CDR1 and CDR2 (germline): SGHRS, YFSETQ. CDR3: CASRMGQLQETQYF. The CDR3 DNA reads TGCGCCAGCAGGATGGGGCAACTCCAAGAGACCCAGTACTTC. The entire variable domain, with the rest obtained from reference TRBV5-1 and TRBJ2-5, is as follows: KAGVTQTPRYLIKTRGQQVTLSCSPISGHRSVSWYQQTPGQGLQFLFEYFSETQRNKGNFPGRFSGRQFSNSRSEMNVSTLELGDSALYLCASRMGQLQETQYFGPGTRLLVL.

CDR3 sequence: CASSPQKMNTEAFF. The CDR3 coding sequence is TGTGCCAGCAGCCCACAGAAAATGAACACTGAAGCTTTCTTT. The J gene is TRBJ1-1, the V gene TRBV7-2; D ambiguous. The ends were cut back, 5 bases at V and 0 bases at J, with 10 bases in the middle. The germline gives CDR1 SGHTA, CDR2 FQGNSA. The length of the CDR3 is 14 residues.

J is TRBJ2-7 and V is TRBV6-2 or TRBV6-3, with D perhaps TRBD2 (7 bases). Trimming stripped 2 bases from V and 4 bases from J, with 12 bases between. The CDR3 contains 14 residues. The germline CDR1 and CDR2 sequences are MNHEY and SVGEGT. CDR3 nucleotide sequence: TGTGCCAGCAGTTACCGGCGGGGGCGATACGAGCAGTACTTC. It specifies CASSYRRGRYEQYF.

The CDR3 sequence is CASSQMTGSNEKLFF. The CDR3 DNA reads as TGTGCCAGCAGCCAGATGACAGGGTCTAATGAAAAACTGTTTTTT. This rearrangement joins TRBV4-2 to TRBJ1-4; 7 nucleotides match TRBD1. The CDR3 loop spans 15 amino acids. Germline V gene sequence: CDR1 LGHNA, CDR2 YNFKEQ. V dropped 3 bases and J dropped 3; count of bases not matched to a gene: 4.

The V gene is TRBV28, the J gene TRBJ1-5; D gene uncertain. With 5 bases removed from V and 0 bases from J, the gap between germline ends came to 8 bases. Per germline, CDR1 MDHEN and CDR2 SYDVKM. The CDR3 totals 14 residues. The DNA for the CDR3 is TGTGCCAGCAGTCGGGGAAATAGCAATCAGCCCCAGCATTTT. It encodes CASSRGNSNQPQHF. The variable domain in full, with the rest retrieved from reference TRBV28 and TRBJ1-5, is DVKVTQSSRYLVKRTGEKVFLECVQDMDHENMFWYRQDPGLGLRLIYFSYDVKMKEKGDIPEGYSVSREKKERFSLILESASTNQTSMYLCASSRGNSNQPQHFGDGTRLSIL.

The chain uses TRBV7-9 and TRBJ1-4; 8 bases align to TRBD1. Trimming took 5 bases from V and 4 from J; bases not matched to a gene: 6. The CDR3 has 15 residues. CDR1 and CDR2 (germline): SEHNR, FQNEAQ (reference sequence). The CDR3 coding sequence is TGTGCCAGCAGCCCCGGACAGGGTAATAATGAAAAACTGTTTTTT. Encoded protein: CASSPGQGNNEKLFF.

The rearrangement uses TRBV25-1 and TRBJ1-1; TRBD1 is a possible D gene (6 bases). CDR1 and CDR2 (germline): MGHDK, SYGVNS. V was clipped by 4 bases and J by 7 bases, with 19 bases between them. CDR3 length equals 15 residues. CDR3 DNA: TGTGCCAGCAGTGCCACACTAACAGGGACAAGTGAAGCTTTCTTT. Its protein product is CASSATLTGTSEAFF.

The V gene is TRBV9, the J gene TRBJ1-6; TRBD1 matches at 7 bases. The CDR3 is made up of 15 amino acids. The junction had 4 bases not matched to a gene; V was cut back by 0 bases and J by 7 bases. CDR1 and CDR2 (germline): SGDLS, YYNGEE. Written as DNA, the CDR3 is TGTGCCAGCAGCGTAGCGGGACAGCCAAATTCACCCCTCCACTTT. Amino acid sequence: CASSVAGQPNSPLHF.

The chain couples TRBV6-5 to TRBJ1-1, with 8 bases aligning to TRBD1. Germline-derived CDR1 and CDR2 are MNHEY and SVGAGI. The V segment lost 5 bases and the J segment 6 bases; nucleotides outside the gene matches: 11. This CDR3 is built from 15 residues. For the CDR3, the DNA is TGTGCCAGCAGTAAGACTACAGGGGGTGGATCTGAAGCTTTCTTT. This gives the protein CASSKTTGGGSEAFF.

The rearrangement joins TRBV6-1 to TRBJ1-4; 11 bases match TRBD1. Trimming at V came to 6 bases and at J to 12 bases, leaving 15 bases not matched to a gene. Per germline, CDR1 MNHNS and CDR2 SASEGT. The CDR3 is 16 amino acids. CDR3 nucleotide sequence: TGTGCCAGCAGCGAATTTCTTAGGGACAGGGGGAATGAACTGTTTTTT. Its translation is CASSEFLRDRGNELFF.